The rows below give T cell receptor beta chains drawn from one sample of a study of cytomegalovirus exposure and HLA in healthy donors. Sequencing used immunoSEQ multiplex PCR; TCRdb keeps in-frame clones, though not all of them. The repertoire has approximately 140,000 clones, more than 70% of them found once; the top ten carry approximately 5%. The specimen sequenced was PBMCs. These receptors were taken from a woman between 45 and 65 years old in good health and CMV-seronegative. Both conserved end residues are part of each CDR3. D genes are given only for firm matches. Clone sizes are given selectively: once, few, many, or a class where the clone is expanded.

cdr3_length d_call clone_size j_call v_call cdr3_aa cdr3_nt
15 TRBD1 . TRBJ2-3 TRBV6-4 CASSPDRGGTDTQYF TGTGCCAGCAGTCCCGACAGGGGGGGAACAGATACGCAGTATTTT
13 TRBD1 . TRBJ1-2 TRBV6-5 CASSRQGAHGYTF TGTGCCAGCAGCAGACAGGGGGCGCATGGCTACACCTTC
15 TRBD1 . TRBJ1-5 TRBV13 CASSLGGQGSQPQHF TGTGCCAGCAGCTTAGGGGGACAGGGAAGTCAGCCCCAGCATTTT
16 . few TRBJ2-1 TRBV4-2 CASSQIRQGSYNEQFF TGTGCCAGCAGCCAAATACGGCAGGGGTCCTACAATGAGCAGTTCTTC
15 TRBD2 . TRBJ2-1 TRBV2 CASTRLAGPDNEQFF TGTGCCAGCACCAGACTAGCGGGGCCTGACAATGAGCAGTTCTTC
15 TRBD2 once TRBJ2-3 TRBV6-5 CASSSSGGAPDTQYF TGTGCCAGCAGTTCTAGCGGGGGGGCCCCAGATACGCAGTATTTT
12 . . TRBJ2-3 TRBV18 CASSGSTDTQYF TGTGCCAGCTCAGGCTCTACAGATACGCAGTATTTT
15 . . TRBJ1-6 TRBV5-4 CASSSSREPMAPLHF TGTGCCAGCAGTTCCTCTAGGGAGCCAATGGCACCCCTCCACTTT
16 . few TRBJ2-7 TRBV13 CASSSRVIGEFYEQYF TGTGCCAGCAGCTCACGGGTCATCGGGGAGTTTTACGAGCAGTACTTC
12 . few TRBJ1-2 TRBV5-6 CATSPRGYGYTF TGTGCCACCTCCCCCAGGGGTTATGGCTACACCTTC
13 . once TRBJ2-7 TRBV2 CASTRQILYEQYF TGTGCCAGCACCAGGCAGATTCTCTACGAGCAGTACTTC
15 TRBD1 . TRBJ1-2 TRBV5-4 CASSFRQGLNYGYTF TGTGCCAGCAGCTTCAGACAGGGGCTCAACTATGGCTACACCTTC
14 TRBD1 . TRBJ2-7 TRBV10-3 CANGGGTGRNEQYF TGTGCCAACGGTGGAGGGACAGGGCGGAACGAGCAGTACTTC
17 TRBD1 . TRBJ1-1 TRBV14 CASSRGQGAFMNTEAFF TGTGCCAGCAGCCGCGGACAGGGGGCTTTTATGAACACTGAAGCTTTCTTT
15 TRBD1 . TRBJ1-4 TRBV6-6 CASSTRDRGGEKLFF TGTGCCAGCAGTACCCGGGACAGGGGGGGAGAAAAACTGTTTTTT
15 TRBD1 . TRBJ1-1 TRBV19 CASSIWGQPLAEAFF TGTGCCAGTAGTATCTGGGGACAGCCACTCGCTGAAGCTTTCTTT
15 . . TRBJ1-1 TRBV10-1 CASSETGHVNTEAFF TGCGCCAGCAGTGAAACCGGACATGTGAACACTGAAGCTTTCTTT
16 . once TRBJ1-6 TRBV5-1 CASSFRGGDYNSPLHF TGCGCCAGCAGCTTTCGGGGAGGGGATTATAATTCACCCCTCCACTTT
14 TRBD1 . TRBJ1-6 TRBV19 CASTLTGGQSPLHF TGTGCCAGTACCTTGACAGGGGGTCAATCACCCCTCCACTTT
14 . few TRBJ2-3 TRBV6-1 CASSEDRGTDTQYF TGTGCCAGCAGTGAAGATCGGGGCACAGATACGCAGTATTTT
13 . . TRBJ2-7 TRBV6-5 CASRSSGWNEQYF TGTGCCAGCAGGTCCTCAGGGTGGAACGAGCAGTACTTC
12 . . TRBJ2-5 TRBV6-5 CASESAGETQYF TGTGCCAGCGAATCGGCAGGAGAGACCCAGTACTTC
14 TRBD1 . TRBJ1-5 TRBV6-6 CASRQGTSNQPQHF TGTGCCAGCAGACAGGGGACTAGCAATCAGCCCCAGCATTTT